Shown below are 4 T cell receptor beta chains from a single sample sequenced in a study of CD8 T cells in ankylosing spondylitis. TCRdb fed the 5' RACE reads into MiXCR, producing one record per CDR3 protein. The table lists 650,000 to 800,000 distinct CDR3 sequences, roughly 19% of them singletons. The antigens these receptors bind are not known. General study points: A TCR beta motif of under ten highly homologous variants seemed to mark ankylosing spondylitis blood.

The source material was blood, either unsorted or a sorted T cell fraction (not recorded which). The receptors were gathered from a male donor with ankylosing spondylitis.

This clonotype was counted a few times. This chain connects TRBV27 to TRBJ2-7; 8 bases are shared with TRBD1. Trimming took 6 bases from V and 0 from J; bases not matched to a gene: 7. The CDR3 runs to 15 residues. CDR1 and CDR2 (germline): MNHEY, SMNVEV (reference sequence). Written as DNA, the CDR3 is TGTGCCAGCAGCCGAGACAGGGGAGGCTCCTACGAGCAGTACTTC. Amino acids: CASSRDRGGSYEQYF.

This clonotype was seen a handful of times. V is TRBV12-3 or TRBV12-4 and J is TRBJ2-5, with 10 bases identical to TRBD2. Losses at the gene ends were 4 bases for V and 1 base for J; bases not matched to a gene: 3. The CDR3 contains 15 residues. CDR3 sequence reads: CASSYLAGVQETQYF. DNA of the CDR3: TGTGCCAGCAGTTACCTAGCGGGGGTCCAAGAGACCCAGTACTTC.

The CDR3 DNA sequence: TGTGCCAGCAGTTTATCGGGGACACCGCCTTACAATGAGCAGTTCTTC. Its translation is CASSLSGTPPYNEQFF. The gene calls are TRBV27 and TRBJ2-1, with D maybe TRBD1 (6 bases). CDR3 length: 16 amino acids. CDR1 and CDR2 from the germline V gene are MNHEY and SMNVEV (reference sequence). The V and J ends lost 0 bases and 4 bases respectively, with 13 bases between them.

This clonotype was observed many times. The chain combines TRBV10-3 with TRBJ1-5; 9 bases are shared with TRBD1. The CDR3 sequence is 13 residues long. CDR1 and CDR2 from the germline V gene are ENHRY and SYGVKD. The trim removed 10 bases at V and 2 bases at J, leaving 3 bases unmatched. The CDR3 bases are TGTGCCACGGACAGGGGTGGCAATCAGCCCCAGCATTTT. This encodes CATDRGGNQPQHF.